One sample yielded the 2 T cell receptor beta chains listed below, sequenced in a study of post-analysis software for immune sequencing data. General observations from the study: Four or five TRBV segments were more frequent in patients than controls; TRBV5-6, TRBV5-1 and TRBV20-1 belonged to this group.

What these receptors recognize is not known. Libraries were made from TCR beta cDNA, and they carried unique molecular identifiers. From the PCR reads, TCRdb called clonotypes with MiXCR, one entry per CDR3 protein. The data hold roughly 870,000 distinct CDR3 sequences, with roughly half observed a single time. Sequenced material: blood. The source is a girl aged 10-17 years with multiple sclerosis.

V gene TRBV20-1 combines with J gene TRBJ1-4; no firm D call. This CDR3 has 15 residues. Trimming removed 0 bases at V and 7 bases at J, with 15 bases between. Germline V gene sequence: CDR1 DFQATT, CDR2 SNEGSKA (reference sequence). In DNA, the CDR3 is TGCAGTGCTAGAGATCATGGCCCGGTGGGTGAAAAACTGTTTTTT. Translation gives CSARDHGPVGEKLFF.

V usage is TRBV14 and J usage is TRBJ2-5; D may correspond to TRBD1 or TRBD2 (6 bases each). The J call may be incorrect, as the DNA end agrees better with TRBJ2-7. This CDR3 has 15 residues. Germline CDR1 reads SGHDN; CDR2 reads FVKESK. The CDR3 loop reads CASSRDLSRGLEQYF. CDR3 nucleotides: TGTGCCAGCAGCCGAGACTTAAGCCGGGGGCTCGAGCAGTACTTC.